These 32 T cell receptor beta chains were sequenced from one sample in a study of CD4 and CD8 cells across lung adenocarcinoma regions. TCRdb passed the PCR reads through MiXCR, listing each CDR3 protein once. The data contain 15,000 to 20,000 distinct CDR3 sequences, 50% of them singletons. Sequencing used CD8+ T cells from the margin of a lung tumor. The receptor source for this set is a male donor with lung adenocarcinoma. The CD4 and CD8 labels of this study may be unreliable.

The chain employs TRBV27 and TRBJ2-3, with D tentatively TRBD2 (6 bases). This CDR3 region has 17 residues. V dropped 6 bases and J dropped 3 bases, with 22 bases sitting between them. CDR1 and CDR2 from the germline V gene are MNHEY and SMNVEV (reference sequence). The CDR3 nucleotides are TGTGCCAGCAGCCCACCACCGGACACCGGAGGGACAGATACGCAGTATTTT. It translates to CASSPPPDTGGTDTQYF.

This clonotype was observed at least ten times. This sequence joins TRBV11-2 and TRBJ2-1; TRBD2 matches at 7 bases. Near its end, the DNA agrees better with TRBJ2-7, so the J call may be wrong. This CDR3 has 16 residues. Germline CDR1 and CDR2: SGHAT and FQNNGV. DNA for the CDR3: TGTGCCAGCAGCTTAGATCGCGGGACTACCCCAAAGGAGCAGTACTTC. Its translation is CASSLDRGTTPKEQYF.

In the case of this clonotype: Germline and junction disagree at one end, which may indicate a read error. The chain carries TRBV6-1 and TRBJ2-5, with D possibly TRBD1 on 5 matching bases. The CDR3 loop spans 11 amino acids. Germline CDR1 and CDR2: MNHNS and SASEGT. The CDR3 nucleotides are TGTGGGGGCAGTGACGGCGAGACGCAGTATTTC. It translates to CGGSDGETQYF.

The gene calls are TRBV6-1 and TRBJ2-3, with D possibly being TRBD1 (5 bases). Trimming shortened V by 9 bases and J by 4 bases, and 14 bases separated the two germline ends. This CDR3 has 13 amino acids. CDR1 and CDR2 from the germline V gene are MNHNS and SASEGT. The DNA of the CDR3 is TGTGCCAGGGGGCAGGGTGGGCCAGATACGCAGTATTTT. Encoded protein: CARGQGGPDTQYF.

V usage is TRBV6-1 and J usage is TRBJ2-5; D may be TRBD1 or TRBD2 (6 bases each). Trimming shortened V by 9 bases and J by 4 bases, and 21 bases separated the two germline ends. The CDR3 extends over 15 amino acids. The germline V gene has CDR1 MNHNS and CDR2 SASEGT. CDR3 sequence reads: CARGPGGSDPETQYF. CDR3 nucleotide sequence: TGTGCCAGGGGCCCCGGGGGCAGCGACCCAGAGACCCAGTACTTC.

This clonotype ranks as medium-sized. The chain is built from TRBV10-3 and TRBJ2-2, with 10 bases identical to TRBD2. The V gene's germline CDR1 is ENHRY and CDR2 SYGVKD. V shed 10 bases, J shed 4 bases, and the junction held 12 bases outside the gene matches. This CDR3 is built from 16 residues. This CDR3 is CATSGRDTSPTGELFF. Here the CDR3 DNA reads TGTGCCACCAGCGGGAGGGACACATCCCCCACCGGGGAGCTGTTTTTT.

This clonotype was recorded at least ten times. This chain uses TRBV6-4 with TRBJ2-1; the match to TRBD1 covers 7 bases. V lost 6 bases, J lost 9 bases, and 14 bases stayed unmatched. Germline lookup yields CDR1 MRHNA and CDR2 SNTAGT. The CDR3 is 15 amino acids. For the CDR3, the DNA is TGTGCCAGCAGGCGACAGGGTAACGGTAACGGTGAGCAGTTCTTC. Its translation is CASRRQGNGNGEQFF.

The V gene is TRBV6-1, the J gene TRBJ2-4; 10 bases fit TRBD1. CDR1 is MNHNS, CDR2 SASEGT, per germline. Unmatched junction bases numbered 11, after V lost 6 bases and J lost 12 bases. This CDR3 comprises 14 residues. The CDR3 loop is CASSDRGPQKTQYF. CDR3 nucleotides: TGTGCCAGCAGCGACAGGGGGCCGCAAAAGACTCAGTACTTC.

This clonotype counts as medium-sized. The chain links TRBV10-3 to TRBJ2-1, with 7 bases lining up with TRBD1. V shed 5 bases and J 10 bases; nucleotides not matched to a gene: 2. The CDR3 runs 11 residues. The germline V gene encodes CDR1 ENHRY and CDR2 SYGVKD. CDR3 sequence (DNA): TGTGCCATCAGTAAGGACAGGGAGCAGTTCTTC. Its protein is CAISKDREQFF.

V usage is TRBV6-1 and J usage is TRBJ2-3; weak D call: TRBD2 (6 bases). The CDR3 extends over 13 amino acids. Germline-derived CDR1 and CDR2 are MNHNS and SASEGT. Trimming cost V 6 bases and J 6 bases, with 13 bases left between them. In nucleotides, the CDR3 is TGTGCCAGCAGGGGGGGAGTCGAGGATACGCAGTATTTT. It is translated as CASRGGVEDTQYF.

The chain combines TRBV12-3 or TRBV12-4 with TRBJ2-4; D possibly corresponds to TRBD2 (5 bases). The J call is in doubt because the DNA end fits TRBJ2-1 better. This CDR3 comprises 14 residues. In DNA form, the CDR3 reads TGTGCCAGCAGTTTAGCGTATCTAGCTGGGGAGCAGTTCTTC. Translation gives CASSLAYLAGEQFF.

CDR3 DNA: TGTGCCAGCAGCGTAGATGGGGTAGCGGGAGTCCGCAATGAGCAGTTCTTC. It codes for CASSVDGVAGVRNEQFF. The chain combines TRBV9 with TRBJ2-1; 9 nucleotides line up with TRBD2. J lost 6 bases, V lost 0 bases, and 10 bases had no gene match. The germline V gene encodes CDR1 SGDLS and CDR2 YYNGEE. CDR3 length equals 17 residues.

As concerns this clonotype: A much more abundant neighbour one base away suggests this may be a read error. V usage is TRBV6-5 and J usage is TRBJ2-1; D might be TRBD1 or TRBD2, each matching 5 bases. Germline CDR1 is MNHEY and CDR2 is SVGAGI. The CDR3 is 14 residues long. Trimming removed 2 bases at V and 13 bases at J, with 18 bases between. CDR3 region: CASSYNGGTGTQFF. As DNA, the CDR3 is TGTGCCAGCAGTTACAACGGCGGCACGGGGACCCAGTTCTTC.

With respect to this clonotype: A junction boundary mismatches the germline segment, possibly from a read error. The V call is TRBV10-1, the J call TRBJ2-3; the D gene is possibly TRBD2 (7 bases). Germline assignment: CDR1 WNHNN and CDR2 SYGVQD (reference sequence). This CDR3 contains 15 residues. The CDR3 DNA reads TGCGGCAGCGGGGAGGGGGGTCGGGGCCCAGATACGCAGTACTTT. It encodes CGSGEGGRGPDTQYF.

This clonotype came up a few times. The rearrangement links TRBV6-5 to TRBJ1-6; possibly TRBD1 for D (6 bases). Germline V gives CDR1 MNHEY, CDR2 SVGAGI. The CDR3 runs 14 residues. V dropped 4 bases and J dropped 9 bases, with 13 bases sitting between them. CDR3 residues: CASSSQGRGSPLHF. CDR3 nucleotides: TGTGCCAGCAGTTCTCAGGGGAGGGGTTCACCCCTCCACTTT.

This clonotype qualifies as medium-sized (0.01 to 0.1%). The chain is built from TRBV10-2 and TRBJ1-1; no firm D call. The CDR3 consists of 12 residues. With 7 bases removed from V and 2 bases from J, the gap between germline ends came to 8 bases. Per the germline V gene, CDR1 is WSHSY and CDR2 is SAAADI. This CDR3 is CASTHANTEAFF. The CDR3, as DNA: TGCGCCAGCACACACGCCAACACTGAAGCTTTCTTT.

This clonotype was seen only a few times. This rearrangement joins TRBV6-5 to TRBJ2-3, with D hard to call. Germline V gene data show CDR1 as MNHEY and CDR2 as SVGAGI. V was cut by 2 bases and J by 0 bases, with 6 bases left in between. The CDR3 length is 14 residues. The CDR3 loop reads CASSYQTSTDTQYF. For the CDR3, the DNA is TGTGCCAGCAGTTACCAGACTAGCACAGATACGCAGTATTTT.

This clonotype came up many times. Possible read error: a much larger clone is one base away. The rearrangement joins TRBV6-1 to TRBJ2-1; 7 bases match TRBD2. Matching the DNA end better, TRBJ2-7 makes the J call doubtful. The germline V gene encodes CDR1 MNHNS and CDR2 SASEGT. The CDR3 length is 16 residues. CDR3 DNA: TGTGCCAGCAGTGAACCGGCGGGAGTGGTGGGGGGTGAGCAGTACTTC. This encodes CASSEPAGVVGGEQYF.

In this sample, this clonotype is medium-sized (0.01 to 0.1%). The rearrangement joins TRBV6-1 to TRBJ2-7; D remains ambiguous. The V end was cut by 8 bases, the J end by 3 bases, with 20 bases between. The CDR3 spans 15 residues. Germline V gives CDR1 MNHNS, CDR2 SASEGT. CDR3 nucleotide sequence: TGTGCCAGCGGGGTTCTCAACGATGCTATCTACGAGCAGTACTTC. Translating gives CASGVLNDAIYEQYF.

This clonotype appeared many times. DNA for the CDR3: TGTGCCACGTCGACTAGCGGGAGTGCAGACGAGCAGTACTTC. Protein product: CATSTSGSADEQYF. V is TRBV6-1 and J is TRBJ2-1; 12 nucleotides agree with TRBD2. The J call is doubtful: the DNA matches TRBJ2-7 better. This CDR3 has 14 amino acids. In germline, CDR1 is MNHNS, CDR2 SASEGT.

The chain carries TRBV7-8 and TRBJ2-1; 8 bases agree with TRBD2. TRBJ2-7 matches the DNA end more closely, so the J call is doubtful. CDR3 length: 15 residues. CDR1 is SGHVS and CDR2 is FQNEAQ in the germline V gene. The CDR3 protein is CASSLSHGRADEQYF. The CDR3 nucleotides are TGTGCCAGCAGCTTATCCCACGGGAGGGCCGACGAGCAGTACTTC.

This CDR3 reads CASSYSRQGYEQYF. The CDR3 bases are TGTGCCAGCAGTTACTCGCGGCAGGGGTACGAGCAGTACTTC. This chain links TRBV6-5 with TRBJ2-5; TRBD1 is a possible D gene (6 bases). The J call may be in error: the DNA end matches TRBJ2-7 better. Germline-derived CDR1 and CDR2 are MNHEY and SVGAGI. The CDR3 extends over 14 amino acids.

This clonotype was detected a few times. The CDR3 sequence is CASSQYSGRTNSGANVLTF. The DNA of the CDR3 is TGTGCCAGCAGCCAATATTCTGGGAGAACTAACTCTGGGGCCAACGTCCTGACTTTC. The chain recombines TRBV3-1 with TRBJ2-6; tentatively, D is TRBD2 (5 bases). The CDR3 has 19 residues. V gave up 2 bases and J gave up 0 bases, with 17 bases separating them. CDR1 is LGHDT and CDR2 is YNNKEL in the germline V gene (reference sequence).

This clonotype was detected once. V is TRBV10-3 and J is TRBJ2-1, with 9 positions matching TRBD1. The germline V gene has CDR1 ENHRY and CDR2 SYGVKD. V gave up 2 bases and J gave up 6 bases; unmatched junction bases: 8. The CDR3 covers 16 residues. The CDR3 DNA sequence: TGTGCCATCAGTGAGCCGGGACAGGGCACTTCCAATGAGCAGTTCTTC. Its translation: CAISEPGQGTSNEQFF.

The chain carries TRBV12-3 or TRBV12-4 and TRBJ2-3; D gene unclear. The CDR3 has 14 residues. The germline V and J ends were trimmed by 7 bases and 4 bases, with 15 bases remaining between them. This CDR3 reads CASTAPLSADTQYF. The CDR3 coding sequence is TGTGCCAGCACGGCGCCCTTAAGCGCAGATACGCAGTATTTT.

Written as DNA, the CDR3 is TGCAGTGCTAGCCGGTCAGGGGGCGGAGAGACCCAGTACTTC. It translates to CSASRSGGGETQYF. The rearrangement joins TRBV20-1 to TRBJ2-5; 8 positions match TRBD1. The CDR3 runs 14 residues. Trimming took 3 bases from V and 4 from J; bases not matched to a gene: 7. Germline CDR1 and CDR2: DFQATT and SNEGSKA (reference sequence).

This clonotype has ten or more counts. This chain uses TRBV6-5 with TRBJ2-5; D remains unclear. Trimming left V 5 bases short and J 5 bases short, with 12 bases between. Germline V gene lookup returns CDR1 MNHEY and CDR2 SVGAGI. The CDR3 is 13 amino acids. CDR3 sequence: CASSTDNRETQYF. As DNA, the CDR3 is TGTGCCAGCAGTACCGACAATCGGGAGACCCAGTACTTC.

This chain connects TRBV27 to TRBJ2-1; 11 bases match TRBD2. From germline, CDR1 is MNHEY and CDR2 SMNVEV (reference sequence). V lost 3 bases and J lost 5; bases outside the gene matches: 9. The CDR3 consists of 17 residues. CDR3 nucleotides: TGTGCCAGCAGTTTTGGTAGTGGACTAGCGGGCCACAATGAGCAGTTCTTC. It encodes CASSFGSGLAGHNEQFF.

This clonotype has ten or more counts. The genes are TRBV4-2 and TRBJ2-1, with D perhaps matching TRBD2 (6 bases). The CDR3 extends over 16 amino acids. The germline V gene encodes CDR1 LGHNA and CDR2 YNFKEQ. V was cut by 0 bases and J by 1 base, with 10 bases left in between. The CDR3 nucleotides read TGTGCCAGCAGCCAAGATTTGGCGGGGTCCTACAATGAGCAGTTCTTC. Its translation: CASSQDLAGSYNEQFF.

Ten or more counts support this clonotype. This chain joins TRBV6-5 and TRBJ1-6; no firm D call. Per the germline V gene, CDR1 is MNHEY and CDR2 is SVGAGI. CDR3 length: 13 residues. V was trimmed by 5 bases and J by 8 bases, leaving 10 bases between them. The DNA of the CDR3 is TGTGCCAGCAGTCGGGTGATGGATTCACCCCTCCACTTT. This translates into CASSRVMDSPLHF.

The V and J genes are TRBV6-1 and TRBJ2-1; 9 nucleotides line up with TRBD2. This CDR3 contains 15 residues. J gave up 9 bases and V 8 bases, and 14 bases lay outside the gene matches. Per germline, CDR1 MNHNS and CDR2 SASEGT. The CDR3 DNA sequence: TGTGCCAGCGGGTCACGGGGCGGGAGGGCCGGTGAGCAGTTCTTC. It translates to CASGSRGGRAGEQFF.

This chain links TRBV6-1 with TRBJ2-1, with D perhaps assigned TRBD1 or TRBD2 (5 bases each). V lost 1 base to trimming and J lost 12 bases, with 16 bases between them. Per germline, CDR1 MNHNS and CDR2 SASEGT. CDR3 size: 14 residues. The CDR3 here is CASSEGSGIQGQFF. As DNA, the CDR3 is TGTGCCAGCAGTGAAGGATCGGGAATTCAGGGGCAGTTCTTC.